This T cell receptor beta chain was obtained from a study of T cells after yellow fever vaccination. The study's findings and limits: Peaking faster, on day 5 versus 15, the secondary response was nonetheless weaker. The appearance of a small share of clonotypes in both CD4 and CD8 compartments was observed.

For this clonotype: A much larger clone is a single base away; this may be a read error.

TCRdb reprocessed the 5' RACE reads via MiXCR and lists one record per CDR3 protein. The sample carries roughly 48,000 distinct CDR3 sequences, 6.6% recorded once. Sample: CD8+ T cells not binding an NS4B(214-222) dextramer, sorted from PBMCs, taken 35 to 50 days after the first yellow fever vaccination. The sequence came from a young man who received the YFV17D yellow fever vaccine.

The CDR3 region has the DNA TGTGCCAGCAGTTCTGCGGTGGCGTTAAGCGAGCAGTACTTC. It codes for CASSSAVALSEQYF. This chain joins TRBV12-3 or TRBV12-4 and TRBJ2-7; D is unresolved. V was trimmed by 4 bases and J by 6 bases, leaving 16 bases between them. The CDR3 is 14 amino acids.